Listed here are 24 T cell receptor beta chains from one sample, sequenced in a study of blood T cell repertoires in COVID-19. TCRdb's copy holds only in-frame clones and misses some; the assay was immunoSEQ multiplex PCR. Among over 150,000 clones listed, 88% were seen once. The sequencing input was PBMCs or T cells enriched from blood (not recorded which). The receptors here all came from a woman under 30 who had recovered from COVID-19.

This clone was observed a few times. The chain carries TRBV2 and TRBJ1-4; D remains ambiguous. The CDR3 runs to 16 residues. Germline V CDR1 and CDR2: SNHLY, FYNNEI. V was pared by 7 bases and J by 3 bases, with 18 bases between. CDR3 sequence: CASKAYGSAANEKLFF. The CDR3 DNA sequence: TGTGCCAGCAAGGCTTATGGTAGCGCCGCTAATGAAAAACTGTTTTTT. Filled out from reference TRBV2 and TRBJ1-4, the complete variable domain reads EPEVTQTPSHQVTQMGQEVILRCVPISNHLYFYWYRQILGQKVEFLVSFYNNEISEKSEIFDDQFSVERPDGSNFTLKIRSTKLEDSAMYFCASKAYGSAANEKLFFGSGTQLSVL.

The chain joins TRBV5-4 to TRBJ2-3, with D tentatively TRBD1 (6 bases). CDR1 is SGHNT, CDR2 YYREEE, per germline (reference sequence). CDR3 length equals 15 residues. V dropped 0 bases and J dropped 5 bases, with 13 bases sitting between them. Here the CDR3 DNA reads TGTGCCAGCAGCTTGGTGGCCCCCAGGGGAGATACGCAGTATTTT. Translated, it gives CASSLVAPRGDTQYF.

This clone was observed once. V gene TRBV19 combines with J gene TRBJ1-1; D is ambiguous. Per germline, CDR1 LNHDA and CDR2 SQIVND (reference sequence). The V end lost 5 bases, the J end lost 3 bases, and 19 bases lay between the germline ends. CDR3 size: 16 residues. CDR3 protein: CASSARHPGLDTEAFF. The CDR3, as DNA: TGTGCCAGTAGTGCCAGACACCCTGGCCTCGACACTGAAGCTTTCTTT.

The CDR3 loop is CASSYLGRDSINSPLHF. The CDR3 bases are TGTGCCAGCAGCTACCTGGGCCGGGACAGCATCAATTCACCCCTCCACTTT. This chain uses TRBV5-4 with TRBJ1-6, with 7 bases aligning to TRBD1. CDR1 SGHNT and CDR2 YYREEE come from the germline V gene (reference sequence). Germline trimming cut 3 bases from V and 7 bases from J; bases unmatched to any gene: 13. The CDR3 is made up of 17 amino acids.

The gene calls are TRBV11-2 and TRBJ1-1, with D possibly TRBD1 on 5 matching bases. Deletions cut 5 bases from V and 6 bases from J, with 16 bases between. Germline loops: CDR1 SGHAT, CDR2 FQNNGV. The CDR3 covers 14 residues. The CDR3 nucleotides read TGTGCCAGCAGCAACCTCAGGGATCCTCCTGAAGCTTTCTTT. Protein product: CASSNLRDPPEAFF.

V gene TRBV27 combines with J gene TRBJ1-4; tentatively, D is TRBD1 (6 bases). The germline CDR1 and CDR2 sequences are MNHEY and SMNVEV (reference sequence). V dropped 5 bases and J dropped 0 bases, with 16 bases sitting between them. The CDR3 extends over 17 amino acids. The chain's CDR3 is CASSPTGNLATNEKLFF. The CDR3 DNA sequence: TGTGCCAGCAGTCCCACAGGGAATCTTGCAACTAATGAAAAACTGTTTTTT.

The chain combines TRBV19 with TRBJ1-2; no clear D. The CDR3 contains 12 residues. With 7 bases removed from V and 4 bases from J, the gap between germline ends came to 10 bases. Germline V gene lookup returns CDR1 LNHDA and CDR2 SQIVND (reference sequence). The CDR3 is CASMARFYGYTF. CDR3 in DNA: TGTGCCAGTATGGCCAGGTTCTATGGCTACACCTTC.

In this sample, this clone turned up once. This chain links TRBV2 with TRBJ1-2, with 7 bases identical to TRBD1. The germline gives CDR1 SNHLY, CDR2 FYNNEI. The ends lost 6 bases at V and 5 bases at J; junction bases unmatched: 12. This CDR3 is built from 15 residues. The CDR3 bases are TGTGCCAGCAGGTCCGGGACAGCCCCTTTTTATGGCTACACCTTC. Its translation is CASRSGTAPFYGYTF.

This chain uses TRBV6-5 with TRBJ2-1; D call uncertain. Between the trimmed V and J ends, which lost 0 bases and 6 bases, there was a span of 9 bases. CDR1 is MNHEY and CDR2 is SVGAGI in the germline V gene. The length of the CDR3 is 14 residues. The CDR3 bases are TGTGCCAGCAGTTACTCGAATACTGTCAATGAGCAGTTCTTC. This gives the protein CASSYSNTVNEQFF.

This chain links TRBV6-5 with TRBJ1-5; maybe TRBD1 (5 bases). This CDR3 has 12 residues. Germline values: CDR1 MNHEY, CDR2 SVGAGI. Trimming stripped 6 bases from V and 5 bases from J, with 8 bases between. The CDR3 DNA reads TGTGCCAGCAGGACGGGGGATCAGCCCCAGCATTTT. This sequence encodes CASRTGDQPQHF.

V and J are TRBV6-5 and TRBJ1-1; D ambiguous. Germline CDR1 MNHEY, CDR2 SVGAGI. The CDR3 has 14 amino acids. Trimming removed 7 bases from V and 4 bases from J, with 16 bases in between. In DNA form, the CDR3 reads TGTGCCAGCACCCCACGCAGTTCGGGCACTGAAGCTTTCTTT. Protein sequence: CASTPRSSGTEAFF.

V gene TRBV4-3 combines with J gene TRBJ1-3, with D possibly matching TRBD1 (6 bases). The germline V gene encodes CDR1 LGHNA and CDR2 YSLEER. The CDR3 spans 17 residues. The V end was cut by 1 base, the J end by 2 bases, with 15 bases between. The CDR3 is CASSQGQTGIAGNTIYF. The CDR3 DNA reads TGCGCCAGCAGCCAAGGCCAAACAGGGATTGCTGGAAACACCATATATTTT.

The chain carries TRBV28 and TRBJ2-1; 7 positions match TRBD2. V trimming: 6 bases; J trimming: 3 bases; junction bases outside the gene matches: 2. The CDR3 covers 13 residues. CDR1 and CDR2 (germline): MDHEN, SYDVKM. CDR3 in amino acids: CASSAGDYNEQFF. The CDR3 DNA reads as TGTGCCAGCAGCGCGGGGGACTACAATGAGCAGTTCTTC.

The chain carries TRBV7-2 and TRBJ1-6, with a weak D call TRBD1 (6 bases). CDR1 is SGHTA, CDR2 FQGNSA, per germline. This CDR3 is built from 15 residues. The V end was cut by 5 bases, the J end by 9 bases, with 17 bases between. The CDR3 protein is CASSQTGGAGSPLHF. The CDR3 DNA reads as TGTGCCAGCAGCCAGACGGGGGGCGCGGGTTCACCCCTCCACTTT. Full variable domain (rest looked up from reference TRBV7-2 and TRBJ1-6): GAGVSQSPSNKVTEKGKDVELRCDPISGHTALYWYRQSLGQGLEFLIYFQGNSAPDKSGLPSDRFSAERTGGSVSTLTIQRTQQEDSAVYLCASSQTGGAGSPLHFGNGTRLTVT.

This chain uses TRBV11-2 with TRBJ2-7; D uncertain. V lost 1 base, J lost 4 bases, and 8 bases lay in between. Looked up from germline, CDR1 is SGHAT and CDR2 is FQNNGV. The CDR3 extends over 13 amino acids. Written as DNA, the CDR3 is TGTGCCAGCAGCTTAGGGCTCAAGTACGAGCAGTACTTC. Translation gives CASSLGLKYEQYF.

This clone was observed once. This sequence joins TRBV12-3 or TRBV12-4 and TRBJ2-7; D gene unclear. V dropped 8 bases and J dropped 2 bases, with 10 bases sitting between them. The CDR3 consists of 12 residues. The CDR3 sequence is CASWVGAYEQYF. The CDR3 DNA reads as TGTGCCAGCTGGGTTGGAGCCTACGAGCAGTACTTC.

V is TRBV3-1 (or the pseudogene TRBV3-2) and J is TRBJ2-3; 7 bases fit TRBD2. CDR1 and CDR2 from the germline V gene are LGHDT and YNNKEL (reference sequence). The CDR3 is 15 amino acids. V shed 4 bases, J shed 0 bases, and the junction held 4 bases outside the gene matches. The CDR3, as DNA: TGTGCCAGCAGCCCACCGGGACTAAGCACAGATACGCAGTATTTT. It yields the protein CASSPPGLSTDTQYF.

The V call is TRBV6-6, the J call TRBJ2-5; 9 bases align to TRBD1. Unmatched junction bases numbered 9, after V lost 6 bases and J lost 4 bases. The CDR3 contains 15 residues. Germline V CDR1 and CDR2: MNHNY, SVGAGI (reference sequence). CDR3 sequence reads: CASRLSDRGGETQYF. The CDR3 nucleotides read TGTGCCAGCAGACTATCGGACAGGGGTGGAGAGACCCAGTACTTC.

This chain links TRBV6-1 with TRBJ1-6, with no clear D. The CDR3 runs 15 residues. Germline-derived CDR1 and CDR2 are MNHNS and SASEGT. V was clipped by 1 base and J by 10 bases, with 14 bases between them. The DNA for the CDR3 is TGTGCCAGCAGTGAAGGTCCGGGGAGGCAATCACCCCTCCACTTT. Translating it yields CASSEGPGRQSPLHF.

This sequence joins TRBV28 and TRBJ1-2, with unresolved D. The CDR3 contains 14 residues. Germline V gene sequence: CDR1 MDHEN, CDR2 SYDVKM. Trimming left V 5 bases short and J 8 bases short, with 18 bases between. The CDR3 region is CASSEERGLGGYTF. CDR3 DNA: TGTGCCAGCAGTGAGGAGCGAGGGCTTGGCGGCTACACCTTC.

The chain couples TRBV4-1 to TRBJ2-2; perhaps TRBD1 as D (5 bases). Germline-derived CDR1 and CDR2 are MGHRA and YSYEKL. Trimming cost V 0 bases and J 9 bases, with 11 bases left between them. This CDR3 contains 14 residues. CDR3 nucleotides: TGCGCCAGCAGCCAAGATCAAGGGGTCCGGGAGCTGTTTTTT. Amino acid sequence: CASSQDQGVRELFF.

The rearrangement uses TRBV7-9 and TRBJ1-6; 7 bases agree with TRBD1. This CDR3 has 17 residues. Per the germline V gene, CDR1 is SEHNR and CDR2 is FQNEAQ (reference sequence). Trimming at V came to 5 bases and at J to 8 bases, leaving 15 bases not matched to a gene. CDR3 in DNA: TGTGCCAGCAGCCATACCGCCGCGACAGGGTGGGATTCACCCCTCCACTTT. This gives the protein CASSHTAATGWDSPLHF.

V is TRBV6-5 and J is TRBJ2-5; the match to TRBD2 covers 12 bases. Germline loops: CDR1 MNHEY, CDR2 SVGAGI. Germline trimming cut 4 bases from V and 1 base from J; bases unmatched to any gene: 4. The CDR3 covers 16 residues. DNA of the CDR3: TGTGCCAGCAGTTCCGGACTAGCGGGGCCCCAAGAGACCCAGTACTTC. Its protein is CASSSGLAGPQETQYF.

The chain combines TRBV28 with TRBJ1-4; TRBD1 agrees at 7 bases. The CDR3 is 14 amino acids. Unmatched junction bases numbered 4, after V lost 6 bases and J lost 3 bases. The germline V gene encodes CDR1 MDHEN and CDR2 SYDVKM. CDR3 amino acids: CASSGDSSNEKLFF. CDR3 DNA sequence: TGTGCCAGCAGCGGGGACAGCTCTAATGAAAAACTGTTTTTT.